These 19 T cell receptor beta chains share one sample of origin, sequenced in a study of identical twins. MiXCR was run by TCRdb on the 5' RACE reads, yielding one entry per CDR3 protein. The repertoire includes more than 1.5 million distinct CDR3 sequences, roughly a third of them detected once, and about 0.27% sits in the top ten. Sequenced: cord blood. These receptors all come from a newborn girl in good health.

The chain uses TRBV10-3 and TRBJ2-5, with D unclear. Per germline, CDR1 ENHRY and CDR2 SYGVKD. The CDR3 runs 17 residues. V was shortened by 1 base and J by 11 bases, with 26 bases between the two germline ends. For the CDR3, the DNA is TGTGCCATCAGTGAGTTGTATAGGGTAGCATCCTTGAATGAGCAGTACTTC. Protein sequence: CAISELYRVASLNEQYF.

In its sample, this clonotype was seen a few times. This CDR3 reads CASSDLRSYTF. The CDR3 DNA reads TGTGCCAGCAGTGATCTCAGGAGCTACACCTTC. V and J are TRBV6-1 and TRBJ1-2; D gene ambiguous. V was clipped by 3 bases and J by 9 bases, with 8 bases between them. From germline, CDR1 is MNHNS and CDR2 SASEGT. The CDR3 runs 11 residues.

The rearrangement links TRBV25-1 to TRBJ2-6; TRBD2 matches 7 bases. The CDR3 consists of 17 residues. J lost 1 base, V lost 4 bases, and 7 bases had no gene match. Germline CDR1 and CDR2: MGHDK and SYGVNS. This CDR3 is CASSAAAGRSGANVLTF. DNA for the CDR3: TGTGCCAGCAGTGCCGCAGCGGGGCGGTCTGGGGCCAACGTCCTGACTTTC.

The chain employs TRBV5-1 and TRBJ2-7, with D tentatively TRBD2 (5 bases). Germline V gives CDR1 SGHRS, CDR2 YFSETQ. With 0 bases removed from V and 7 bases from J, the gap between germline ends came to 23 bases. This CDR3 comprises 17 residues. The CDR3 sequence: CASSLAFSVSSYNEQYF. The DNA for the CDR3 is TGCGCCAGCAGCTTGGCCTTTAGCGTGAGCTCCTACAATGAGCAGTACTTC.

This clonotype was seen only a few times. This chain uses TRBV20-1 with TRBJ2-7, with 10 positions matching TRBD2. Germline lookup yields CDR1 DFQATT and CDR2 SNEGSKA (reference sequence). The CDR3 loop spans 15 amino acids. J gave up 0 bases and V 6 bases, and 8 bases lay outside the gene matches. The CDR3 sequence is CSARTGTSVSYEQYF. The CDR3 bases are TGCAGTGCGAGAACCGGGACTAGCGTCTCCTACGAGCAGTACTTC.

This clonotype appeared a few times. This rearrangement joins TRBV7-2 to TRBJ1-1; 7 nucleotides line up with TRBD1. The CDR3 extends over 14 amino acids. V was clipped by 6 bases and J by 0 bases; unmatched bases: 4. Germline CDR1 reads SGHTA; CDR2 reads FQGNSA. CDR3 region: CASRQGQLNTEAFF. CDR3 in DNA: TGTGCCAGCAGGCAGGGACAGTTGAACACTGAAGCTTTCTTT.

This clonotype was detected a few times. The DNA for the CDR3 is TGTGCCAGCAGCTTGTACAGGGCTTATGGCTACACCTTC. Its translation is CASSLYRAYGYTF. The rearrangement uses TRBV5-6 and TRBJ1-2; TRBD1 is a possible D gene (6 bases). Germline loops: CDR1 SGHDT, CDR2 YYEEEE. V was clipped by 1 base and J by 5 bases, with 9 bases between them. CDR3 size: 13 residues.

About this clonotype itself: Possible read error: a much larger clone is one base away. CDR3 DNA: TGTGCCAGCATTACGGACAGGAACACTGAAGCTTTCTTT. Protein sequence: CASITDRNTEAFF. The rearrangement links TRBV6-6 to TRBJ1-1; possible D gene TRBD1, 6 bases. Looked up from germline, CDR1 is MNHNY and CDR2 is SVGAGI (reference sequence). V gave up 7 bases and J gave up 1 base, with 10 bases separating them. CDR3 length: 13 amino acids.

The rearrangement joins TRBV20-1 to TRBJ2-1, with unresolved D. V shed 2 bases and J shed 4 bases, with 9 bases lying between them. The V gene's germline CDR1 is DFQATT and CDR2 SNEGSKA (reference sequence). The CDR3 spans 13 residues. The CDR3 reads CSARPAAYNEQFF. The CDR3 DNA is TGCAGTGCTAGACCGGCCGCATACAATGAGCAGTTCTTC.

This chain connects TRBV20-1 to TRBJ1-3, with D perhaps matching TRBD1 (6 bases). V lost 6 bases and J 6 bases, leaving 15 bases between the germline ends. The CDR3 is 13 amino acids. Germline V gives CDR1 DFQATT, CDR2 SNEGSKA (reference sequence). The CDR3 DNA is TGCAGTGCCGTGGAGGGGGGGGTAAACACCATATATTTT. It translates to CSAVEGGVNTIYF.

This clonotype was observed at least ten times. The chain recombines TRBV11-2 with TRBJ2-1; the D is unclear. CDR3 length: 16 residues. The germline gives CDR1 SGHAT, CDR2 FQNNGV. The V end lost 3 bases, the J end lost 2 bases, and 14 bases lay between the germline ends. In DNA, the CDR3 is TGTGCCAGCAGCTTCGGACGCCACCCTCCCTACAATGAGCAGTTCTTC. It yields the protein CASSFGRHPPYNEQFF.

This clonotype occurred a few times. The V and J genes are TRBV3-1 and TRBJ2-4; D remains unclear. CDR3 length: 15 residues. Trimming took off 4 bases at V and 2 bases at J, with 12 bases between the two ends. Germline lookup yields CDR1 LGHDT and CDR2 YNNKEL (reference sequence). For the CDR3, the DNA is TGTGCCAGCAGCCGAAACGGCAATACCAAAAACATTCAGTACTTC. Protein: CASSRNGNTKNIQYF. Filled out from reference TRBV3-1 and TRBJ2-4, the complete variable domain reads DTAVSQTPKYLVTQMGNDKSIKCEQNLGHDTMYWYKQDSKKFLKIMFSYNNKELIINETVPNRFSPKSPDKAHLNLHINSLELGDSAVYFCASSRNGNTKNIQYFGAGTRLSVL.

This clonotype has just a few counts. This chain connects TRBV24-1 to TRBJ2-7; D unresolved. This CDR3 contains 13 residues. Trimming took off 4 bases at V and 4 bases at J, with 10 bases between the two ends. The germline V gene encodes CDR1 KGHDR and CDR2 SFDVKD. The chain's CDR3 is CATSDSLRYEQYF. The CDR3 DNA reads as TGTGCCACCAGTGACAGCCTACGTTACGAGCAGTACTTC.

The table lists this clonotype with a few counts. The chain joins TRBV20-1 to TRBJ1-2; perhaps TRBD1 as D (6 bases). Trimming shortened V by 6 bases and J by 7 bases, and 21 bases separated the two germline ends. CDR3 length: 14 residues. CDR1 is DFQATT and CDR2 is SNEGSKA in the germline V gene (reference sequence). CDR3 in amino acids: CSAQGGDAVGGYTF. CDR3 sequence (DNA): TGCAGTGCACAAGGGGGGGACGCTGTCGGTGGCTACACCTTC.

The rearrangement uses TRBV19 and TRBJ1-2; no clear D gene. The V end lost 5 bases, the J end lost 0 bases, and 7 bases lay between the germline ends. The CDR3 contains 13 residues. The germline CDR1 and CDR2 sequences are LNHDA and SQIVND (reference sequence). The CDR3 nucleotides read TGTGCCAGTAGTCATGGATCTAACTATGGCTACACCTTC. Translated: CASSHGSNYGYTF.

V gene TRBV4-2 combines with J gene TRBJ2-1, with 12 bases aligning to TRBD2. Germline assignment: CDR1 LGHNA and CDR2 YNFKEQ. V lost 3 bases and J lost 5; bases outside the gene matches: 8. The CDR3 has 17 residues. The CDR3 region is CASSQTLGLAGNNEQFF. CDR3 nucleotides: TGTGCCAGCAGCCAGACGCTAGGACTAGCGGGGAACAATGAGCAGTTCTTC.

This clonotype has more than one count but fewer than ten. The J gene is TRBJ1-1, the V gene TRBV27; perhaps TRBD1 as D (6 bases). The ends were cut back, 6 bases at V and 0 bases at J, with 14 bases in the middle. CDR3 length: 15 residues. The germline gives CDR1 MNHEY, CDR2 SMNVEV (reference sequence). Here the CDR3 DNA reads TGTGCCAGCAGCTCTTGGGGGCCCGTGAACACTGAAGCTTTCTTT. This sequence encodes CASSSWGPVNTEAFF.

This clonotype was counted between two and nine times. The chain links TRBV20-1 to TRBJ2-1; 7 bases agree with TRBD2. Trimming at V came to 7 bases and at J to 5 bases, leaving 8 bases not matched to a gene. This CDR3 spans 13 amino acids. Germline loops: CDR1 DFQATT, CDR2 SNEGSKA (reference sequence). CDR3 nucleotide sequence: TGCAGTGGCGCAGCGGGATCCAACAATGAGCAGTTCTTC. Translation: CSGAAGSNNEQFF.

This clonotype appeared many times. The chain is built from TRBV24-1 and TRBJ2-1, with no clear D. Trimming stripped 1 base from V and 4 bases from J, with 7 bases between. Per the germline V gene, CDR1 is KGHDR and CDR2 is SFDVKD. The CDR3 spans 14 residues. The CDR3 sequence: CATSDFSGYNEQFF. In nucleotides, the CDR3 is TGTGCCACCAGTGATTTTTCTGGGTACAATGAGCAGTTCTTC.